This TCR beta chain was sequenced during a study of regulatory T cells in long-lasting Graves disease. A remark on this clonotype: The antigen is unknown.

Through Arm-PCR of CDR3 regions and iRepertoire HTBI primers, TCR beta libraries were built. TCRdb redid the calling of the multiplex PCR reads with MiXCR, one entry per CDR3 protein. Here the sample spans some 500,000 distinct CDR3 sequences, about 16% being singletons. Study-level points and caveats: Persistent patients shared thousands of public clonotypes among themselves. Newly diagnosed patients shared fewer, at roughly 900.

Trimming took off 3 bases at V and 5 bases at J, with 8 bases between the two ends. Germline V gene lookup returns CDR1 SGHAT and CDR2 FQNNGV. The CDR3 totals 12 residues. Noted time point: newly diagnosed GD, antithyroid drugs for less than 3 months. PBMC-extracted RNA yielded the TCR library. These data were also reused for a study on T cells in Graves' hyperthyroidism and ophthalmopathy. Per that paper: Stable Graves' hyperthyroidism meant no ophthalmopathy progression within 18 months. Before onset, ophthalmopathy was predicted by the model a median about 6.2 months earlier.

This specimen consisted of peripheral blood mononuclear cells (PBMCs), obtained at new diagnosis, from a patient treated with antithyroid drugs. The TCR comes from a woman aged 35-65 years with Graves disease. This chain links TRBV11-2 with TRBJ2-7; weak D call: TRBD1 (6 bases). Here the CDR3 reads CASSFNRDEQYF. For the CDR3, the DNA is TGTGCCAGCAGCTTCAACAGGGACGAGCAGTACTTC. The full variable domain, in which reference TRBV11-2 and TRBJ2-7 provide the parts outside the CDR3, is EAGVAQSPRYKIIEKRQSVAFWCNPISGHATLYWYQQILGQGPKLLIQFQNNGVVDDSQLPKDRFSAERLKGVDSTLKIQPAKLEDSAVYLCASSFNRDEQYFGPGTRLTVT.